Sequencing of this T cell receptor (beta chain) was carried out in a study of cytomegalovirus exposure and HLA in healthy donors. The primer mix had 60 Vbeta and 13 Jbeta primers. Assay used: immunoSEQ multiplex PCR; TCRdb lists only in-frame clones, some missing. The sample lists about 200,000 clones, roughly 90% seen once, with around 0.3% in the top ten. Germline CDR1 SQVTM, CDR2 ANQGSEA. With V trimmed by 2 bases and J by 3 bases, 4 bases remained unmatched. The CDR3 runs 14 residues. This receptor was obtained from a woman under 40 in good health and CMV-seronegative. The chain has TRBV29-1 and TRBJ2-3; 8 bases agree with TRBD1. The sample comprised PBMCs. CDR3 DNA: TGCAGCGTTGAACAGGGGGCGAGGACAGATACGCAGTATTTT. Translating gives CSVEQGARTDTQYF.